The rows below give T cell receptor beta chains drawn from one sample of a study of blood T cell repertoires in COVID-19. TCRdb's copy holds only in-frame clones and misses some; the assay was immunoSEQ multiplex PCR. This table holds 470,000 or so clones, about 89% found once. Sequenced material: peripheral blood. These receptors came from a woman aged 25-40 years with acute or convalescent COVID-19. The CDR3 runs from the conserved cysteine through the conserved F or W. Fields, in order: D gene, CDR3 length, J gene, clone size, V gene, CDR3 protein, CDR3 DNA. D genes are given only for firm matches. Where a row states a size, it is once, few, many or the class of an expanded clone; other rows omit it.

d_gene: TRBD2; len: 17; j_gene: TRBJ2-2; abundance: -; v_gene: TRBV24-1; CDR3aa: CATSDYLSGGTTGELFF; CDR3nt: TGTGCCACCAGTGATTATCTTAGCGGGGGTACGACCGGGGAGCTGTTTTTT
d_gene: -; len: 16; j_gene: TRBJ1-5; abundance: -; v_gene: TRBV27; CDR3aa: CASSLSGSSSNQPQHF; CDR3nt: TGTGCCAGCAGTTTGTCGGGAAGTTCTAGCAATCAGCCCCAGCATTTT
d_gene: -; len: 13; j_gene: TRBJ2-2; abundance: once; v_gene: TRBV28; CDR3aa: CAIGGGTTGELFF; CDR3nt: TGTGCCATAGGGGGGGGTACAACCGGGGAGCTGTTTTTT
d_gene: TRBD2; len: 14; j_gene: TRBJ2-5; abundance: -; v_gene: TRBV2; CDR3aa: CASSPRTSGETQYF; CDR3nt: TGTGCCAGCAGTCCTAGGACTAGCGGGGAGACCCAGTACTTC
d_gene: -; len: 16; j_gene: TRBJ2-1; abundance: -; v_gene: TRBV4-1; CDR3aa: CASSQAFRRRGDEQFF; CDR3nt: TGCGCCAGCAGCCAAGCGTTTAGACGGCGGGGAGATGAGCAGTTCTTC
d_gene: TRBD1; len: 17; j_gene: TRBJ2-1; abundance: -; v_gene: TRBV5-4; CDR3aa: CASSLQGPSLSYNEQFF; CDR3nt: TGTGCCAGCAGCTTACAGGGGCCCTCTCTTTCCTACAATGAGCAGTTCTTC
d_gene: -; len: 17; j_gene: TRBJ1-4; abundance: once; v_gene: TRBV29-1; CDR3aa: CSARVGLGGATNEKLFF; CDR3nt: TGCAGCGCCAGAGTAGGTCTGGGAGGTGCAACTAATGAAAAACTGTTTTTT
d_gene: -; len: 15; j_gene: TRBJ1-4; abundance: -; v_gene: TRBV6-5; CDR3aa: CASSYHGTRGEKLFF; CDR3nt: TGTGCCAGCAGTTACCACGGGACCAGGGGTGAAAAACTGTTTTTT
d_gene: TRBD1; len: 15; j_gene: TRBJ2-1; abundance: -; v_gene: TRBV9; CDR3aa: CASSQGTGRGDEQFF; CDR3nt: TGTGCCAGCAGCCAGGGGACAGGGCGAGGGGATGAGCAGTTCTTC
d_gene: -; len: 13; j_gene: TRBJ1-2; abundance: -; v_gene: TRBV5-1; CDR3aa: CASRPGAADGYTF; CDR3nt: TGCGCCAGCAGACCAGGGGCGGCAGATGGCTACACCTTC
d_gene: -; len: 15; j_gene: TRBJ1-5; abundance: -; v_gene: TRBV5-1; CDR3aa: CASSPGRGGNQPQHF; CDR3nt: TGCGCCAGCAGCCCTGGGAGGGGGGGCAATCAGCCCCAGCATTTT
d_gene: -; len: 16; j_gene: TRBJ1-5; abundance: -; v_gene: TRBV4-1; CDR3aa: CASSQDTDRNHQPQHF; CDR3nt: TGCGCCAGCAGCCAAGACACAGACAGGAACCATCAGCCCCAGCATTTT
d_gene: -; len: 15; j_gene: TRBJ2-1; abundance: -; v_gene: TRBV5-1; CDR3aa: CASSLTGTGVDEQFF; CDR3nt: TGCGCCAGCAGCTTGACCGGGACTGGAGTAGATGAGCAGTTCTTC
d_gene: -; len: 15; j_gene: TRBJ2-1; abundance: -; v_gene: TRBV7-3; CDR3aa: CASSAPNGGGNEQFF; CDR3nt: TGTGCCAGCAGCGCCCCCAACGGGGGTGGCAATGAGCAGTTCTTC
d_gene: TRBD2; len: 20; j_gene: TRBJ2-6; abundance: -; v_gene: TRBV19; CDR3aa: CASSIGIAGVTYSGANVLTF; CDR3nt: TGTGCCAGTAGTATCGGGATAGCGGGGGTTACCTACTCTGGGGCCAACGTCCTGACTTTC
d_gene: -; len: 17; j_gene: TRBJ1-5; abundance: -; v_gene: TRBV6-2/TRBV6-3; CDR3aa: CASSYRPPGSGNQPQHF; CDR3nt: TGTGCCAGCAGTTACCGACCCCCAGGGTCTGGCAATCAGCCCCAGCATTTT
d_gene: TRBD1; len: 14; j_gene: TRBJ2-7; abundance: -; v_gene: TRBV5-1; CDR3aa: CASSLGDSLDEQYF; CDR3nt: TGCGCCAGCAGCTTGGGGGACAGTTTGGACGAGCAGTACTTC
d_gene: -; len: 13; j_gene: TRBJ1-6; abundance: -; v_gene: TRBV19; CDR3aa: CASSIPTDSPLHF; CDR3nt: TGTGCCAGTAGTATACCGACAGATTCACCCCTCCACTTT
d_gene: -; len: 13; j_gene: TRBJ1-1; abundance: -; v_gene: TRBV30; CDR3aa: CAWSVTGLTEAFF; CDR3nt: TGTGCCTGGAGTGTAACAGGGCTCACTGAAGCTTTCTTT
d_gene: TRBD1; len: 13; j_gene: TRBJ1-4; abundance: -; v_gene: TRBV29-1; CDR3aa: CSVVTGFNEKLFF; CDR3nt: TGCAGCGTTGTGACAGGGTTTAATGAAAAACTGTTTTTT
d_gene: TRBD2; len: 17; j_gene: TRBJ2-1; abundance: -; v_gene: TRBV7-2; CDR3aa: CASSYGQGLAGGNEQFF; CDR3nt: TGTGCCAGCAGCTACGGACAGGGACTAGCGGGGGGGAATGAGCAGTTCTTC
d_gene: -; len: 13; j_gene: TRBJ2-7; abundance: -; v_gene: TRBV3-1/TRBV3-2; CDR3aa: CASSQDYNYEQYF; CDR3nt: TGTGCCAGCAGCCAAGATTACAACTACGAGCAGTACTTC
d_gene: -; len: 13; j_gene: TRBJ2-7; abundance: few; v_gene: TRBV27; CDR3aa: CASSFGGTYEQYF; CDR3nt: TGTGCCAGCAGTTTCGGGGGAACCTACGAGCAGTACTTC
d_gene: TRBD1; len: 16; j_gene: TRBJ1-4; abundance: -; v_gene: TRBV5-6; CDR3aa: CASSRPRQGVNEKLFF; CDR3nt: TGTGCCAGCAGCCGACCCAGACAGGGAGTTAATGAAAAACTGTTTTTT
d_gene: TRBD1; len: 14; j_gene: TRBJ1-5; abundance: -; v_gene: TRBV20-1; CDR3aa: CSASAGGSNQPQHF; CDR3nt: TGCAGTGCTAGTGCAGGGGGCAGCAATCAGCCCCAGCATTTT
d_gene: -; len: 14; j_gene: TRBJ1-3; abundance: -; v_gene: TRBV5-1; CDR3aa: CASSRSYSGNTIYF; CDR3nt: TGCGCCAGCAGCCGGTCCTACTCTGGAAACACCATATATTTT
d_gene: TRBD1; len: 13; j_gene: TRBJ1-1; abundance: -; v_gene: TRBV4-1; CDR3aa: CASSRQGISEAFF; CDR3nt: TGCGCCAGCAGCCGACAGGGAATCTCTGAAGCTTTCTTT
d_gene: TRBD1; len: 15; j_gene: TRBJ2-3; abundance: -; v_gene: TRBV5-1; CDR3aa: CASSPRQGPTDTQYF; CDR3nt: TGCGCCAGCAGCCCCCGACAGGGCCCCACAGATACGCAGTATTTT
d_gene: -; len: 15; j_gene: TRBJ1-6; abundance: -; v_gene: TRBV27; CDR3aa: CASSLRSSVWSPLHF; CDR3nt: TGTGCCAGCAGTCTTCGTAGCAGTGTGTGGTCACCCCTCCACTTT
d_gene: -; len: 14; j_gene: TRBJ2-1; abundance: -; v_gene: TRBV6-6; CDR3aa: CASSYGLAYNEQFF; CDR3nt: TGTGCCAGCAGTTATGGCCTAGCCTACAATGAGCAGTTCTTC
d_gene: TRBD2; len: 18; j_gene: TRBJ2-3; abundance: -; v_gene: TRBV11-2; CDR3aa: CASSVTSGGVLSTDTQYF; CDR3nt: TGTGCCAGCAGCGTAACTAGCGGGGGGGTCTTGAGCACAGATACGCAGTATTTT
d_gene: -; len: 14; j_gene: TRBJ1-1; abundance: few; v_gene: TRBV6-5; CDR3aa: CASSFGHLNTEAFF; CDR3nt: TGTGCCAGCAGCTTCGGACATCTGAACACTGAAGCTTTCTTT
d_gene: -; len: 13; j_gene: TRBJ2-3; abundance: -; v_gene: TRBV10-3; CDR3aa: CAIRAGRADTQYF; CDR3nt: TGTGCCATCAGGGCGGGTAGGGCAGATACGCAGTATTTT
d_gene: -; len: 14; j_gene: TRBJ2-2; abundance: once; v_gene: TRBV4-1; CDR3aa: CASTPGQNTGELFF; CDR3nt: TGCGCCAGCACGCCGGGACAAAACACCGGGGAGCTGTTTTTT